This is a list of T cell receptor beta chains from one sample in a study of early T cells in non-severe SARS-CoV-2 infection. TCRdb re-derived calls from the 5' RACE reads in MiXCR, one entry per CDR3 protein. This sample yields some 62,000 distinct CDR3 sequences, of which less than 10% are seen a single time; over 1% belongs to the top ten. The sample was whole blood. The receptors originated from an adult who was a healthcare worker with PCR-confirmed SARS-CoV-2 infection or an uninfected control (not recorded which). Both conserved end residues are part of each CDR3. D genes are given only for firm matches. Clone size is not always given. Where it is, it says once, few, many or a class for expanded clones.

TRBD2	-	TRBJ2-1	TRBV13	TGTGCCAGCAGCCCAAGGACTAGCGGGGGGGCCTTCAATGAGCAGTTCTTC	CASSPRTSGGAFNEQFF
TRBD2	once	TRBJ2-3	TRBV9	TGTGCCAGCAGCAGGTCTAGCGGGGGGTCAGATACGCAGTATTTT	CASSRSSGGSDTQYF
TRBD1	-	TRBJ1-2	TRBV5-4	TGTGCCAGCAGCCACCGGGACAGGTTATATTTAGGCTACACCTTC	CASSHRDRLYLGYTF
-	-	TRBJ2-3	TRBV7-3	TGTGCCAGCAGCTCACCGGGACTCACTTCTAATACGCAGTATTTT	CASSSPGLTSNTQYF
-	-	TRBJ2-3	TRBV5-6	TGTGCCAGCAGCTTGGACGACATTCGACTCACAGATACGCAGTATTTT	CASSLDDIRLTDTQYF
TRBD1	few	TRBJ1-6	TRBV19	TGTGCCAGTAGGAAAATTCGGACCGGACAGGCCTATAATTCACCCCTCCACTTT	CASRKIRTGQAYNSPLHF
-	few	TRBJ2-6	TRBV18	TGTGCCAGCTCACCAAAGGGAAATCGTGGGGCCAACGTCCTGACTTTC	CASSPKGNRGANVLTF
-	-	TRBJ1-6	TRBV3-1	TGTGCCAGCAGCCCCCCGGCAGGGAGCTATTCACCCCTCCACTTT	CASSPPAGSYSPLHF
-	-	TRBJ1-1	TRBV5-4	TGTGCCAGCAGCTTGGCCGGGGTTTGGACTGAAGCTTTCTTT	CASSLAGVWTEAFF
-	once	TRBJ2-3	TRBV29-1	TGCAGCGTTGGGCTAACGGGGGGCCTCACAGATACGCAGTATTTT	CSVGLTGGLTDTQYF
-	many	TRBJ2-3	TRBV12-3/TRBV12-4	TGTGCCAGCAGCGGGAGCACAGATACGCAGTATTTT	CASSGSTDTQYF
-	few	TRBJ1-5	TRBV19	TGTGCCAGTAGTATAGTGGCGGGGGGCGGCAATCAGCCCCAGCATTTT	CASSIVAGGGNQPQHF
TRBD1	few	TRBJ1-6	TRBV5-1	TGCGCCAGCAGCTTGGAGGGACAGCCAAATTCACCCCTCCACTTT	CASSLEGQPNSPLHF
TRBD2	many	TRBJ2-5	TRBV3-1	TGTGCCAGCAGCCTCGGACTAGCGGGGGTAAAGACCCAGTACTTC	CASSLGLAGVKTQYF
-	few	TRBJ1-5	TRBV4-1	TGCGCCAGCAGCCAAGATTTTCCCAATCAGCCCCAGCATTTT	CASSQDFPNQPQHF
-	-	TRBJ2-1	TRBV20-1	TGCAGTGCTAGTCTCGGTAACTCCTACAATGAGCAGTTCTTC	CSASLGNSYNEQFF
TRBD1	-	TRBJ2-1	TRBV19	TGTGCCAGTAGTACCGCGGACAGGACCCGCGGCAATGAGCAGTTCTTC	CASSTADRTRGNEQFF
-	few	TRBJ2-2	TRBV7-3	TGTGCCAGCAGTCAAGGGTCCGGAACAGGGAACACCGGGGAGCTGTTTTTT	CASSQGSGTGNTGELFF
-	few	TRBJ2-4	TRBV5-5	TGTGCCAGCAGCTCGCTTTTGGCAGAGAAAAACATTCAGTACTTC	CASSSLLAEKNIQYF
-	few	TRBJ1-5	TRBV2	TGTGCCAGCAGTGTCACAGGGTCAGGCAATCAGCCCCAGCATTTT	CASSVTGSGNQPQHF
TRBD1	-	TRBJ1-1	TRBV12-3/TRBV12-4	TGTGCCAGCAGTAGACAGGGGATCACTGAAGCTTTCTTT	CASSRQGITEAFF
TRBD1	few	TRBJ1-4	TRBV11-2	TGTGCCAGCAGCTCAGGGGGGGCGCGAAAACTGTTTTTT	CASSSGGARKLFF
-	few	TRBJ2-1	TRBV5-1	TGCGCCAGCAGCTTGAGGGGGGAGAACAATGAGCAGTTCTTC	CASSLRGENNEQFF
TRBD1	many	TRBJ1-1	TRBV7-3	TGTGCCAGCAGCGCTACAGGGGGCACTGAAGCTTTCTTT	CASSATGGTEAFF
-	few	TRBJ2-1	TRBV11-2	TGTGCCAGCAGCTTAGTTGAACGGTATGAGCAGTTCTTC	CASSLVERYEQFF
-	-	TRBJ2-2	TRBV5-6	TGTGCCAGCAGCTTTTTTACCCCCGGCAGGGACACCGGGGAGCTGTTTTTT	CASSFFTPGRDTGELFF
TRBD1	many	TRBJ2-2	TRBV29-1	TGCAGCGCCCGGGACAGGGGGGACACCGGGGAGCTGTTTTTT	CSARDRGDTGELFF
TRBD1	many	TRBJ1-6	TRBV10-1	TGCGCCAGCAGTGGAAGACAGGGCGGCAATTCACCCCTCCACTTT	CASSGRQGGNSPLHF
TRBD1	few	TRBJ1-4	TRBV12-3/TRBV12-4	TGTGCCAGCACCCCTGGGGACAGATATGAAAAACTGTTTTTT	CASTPGDRYEKLFF
-	many	TRBJ2-1	TRBV5-1	TGCGCCAGCAGCTTGGATCTTTCGAGCTCCTACAATGAGCAGTTCTTC	CASSLDLSSSYNEQFF
TRBD1	few	TRBJ1-5	TRBV6-1	TGTGCCAGCTCCGGGACAGGGGGCTCAGGGAGCAATCAGCCCCAGCATTTT	CASSGTGGSGSNQPQHF
-	many	TRBJ1-2	TRBV25-1	TGTGCCAGCAGTGATTCCAGCGCGGGGTGGATAATCTATGGCTACACCTTC	CASSDSSAGWIIYGYTF
-	few	TRBJ2-1	TRBV5-5	TGTGCCAGCAGCTTGCGGGTCCTGGGGTACAATGAGCAGTTCTTC	CASSLRVLGYNEQFF
-	few	TRBJ1-1	TRBV5-5	TGTGCCAGCAGAACAGGGACTATGAACACTGAAGCTTTCTTT	CASRTGTMNTEAFF
-	-	TRBJ2-1	TRBV27	TGTGCCAGCAGTTCCCGGGACAATTACAATGAGCAGTTCTTC	CASSSRDNYNEQFF
TRBD1	-	TRBJ2-1	TRBV6-5	TGTGCCAGCAGCCCAGACAGGGGACACTACAATGAGCAGTTCTTC	CASSPDRGHYNEQFF
-	-	TRBJ1-3	TRBV4-1	TGCGCCAGCAGCCGGGGGGCCGGGACTTCCGACTCTGGAAACACCATATATTTT	CASSRGAGTSDSGNTIYF
-	many	TRBJ1-3	TRBV12-3/TRBV12-4	TGTGCCAGCAGTCCCCCAAACTCTGGAAACACCATATATTTT	CASSPPNSGNTIYF
-	few	TRBJ2-3	TRBV5-6	TGTGCCAGCAGCTCCATGAGGCGGGGCGTAGATACGCAGTATTTT	CASSSMRRGVDTQYF
-	many	TRBJ2-6	TRBV6-4	TGTGCCAGCAGTGCACTGGCAGAGGATTACTCTGGGGCCAACGTCCTGACTTTC	CASSALAEDYSGANVLTF
-	-	TRBJ2-2	TRBV9	TGTGCCAGCAGCGGAGGTGCTCCCGGGGAGCTGTTTTTT	CASSGGAPGELFF
TRBD2	many	TRBJ2-1	TRBV12-3/TRBV12-4	TGTGCCAGCAGTAGAGCGGGCGGGGGGGCAGACAATGAGCAGTTCTTC	CASSRAGGGADNEQFF
TRBD2	-	TRBJ2-1	TRBV5-4	TGTGCCAGCAGCTGGACGGGACTAGCGGGGATGGATGAGCAGTTCTTC	CASSWTGLAGMDEQFF
-	few	TRBJ2-1	TRBV28	TGTGCCAGCAGTTTGGGTGGGAGTTCCTACAATGAGCAGTTCTTC	CASSLGGSSYNEQFF
-	-	TRBJ2-6	TRBV6-1	TGTGCCAGCAGTGAAACAGCTAGCTCTGGGGCCAACGTCCTGACTTTC	CASSETASSGANVLTF
TRBD1	many	TRBJ2-1	TRBV20-1	TGCAGTGCCATACAGGGGAGCTCCTACAATGAGCAGTTCTTC	CSAIQGSSYNEQFF
-	many	TRBJ1-6	TRBV20-1	TGCAGTGCTAGAAGTTGGGACCGCTTTGAGGGTGCCCACTTT	CSARSWDRFEGAHF
-	-	TRBJ2-2	TRBV7-3	TGTGCCAGCAGCCCACCCCAGAGCGGGGAGCTGTTTTTT	CASSPPQSGELFF
-	few	TRBJ1-5	TRBV3-1	TGTGCCAGCAGCCAAGGCAGGAGCAATCAGCCCCAGCATTTT	CASSQGRSNQPQHF
-	-	TRBJ1-5	TRBV12-3/TRBV12-4	TGTGCCAGCACCGTCCTTGGCGGGGGGCCCAATCAGCCCCAGCATTTT	CASTVLGGGPNQPQHF
TRBD1	few	TRBJ2-3	TRBV6-1	TGTGCCAGCAGTGAATACAGGGGGATTCGCACAGATACGCAGTATTTT	CASSEYRGIRTDTQYF
-	-	TRBJ1-2	TRBV12-3/TRBV12-4	TGTGCCAGCAGTTTTTTCGGGGATCAAGGCTACACCTTC	CASSFFGDQGYTF
-	many	TRBJ2-5	TRBV11-2	TGTGCCAGCAGCTTAGGCGGCAGCTCCCAAGAGACCCAGTACTTC	CASSLGGSSQETQYF
TRBD1	many	TRBJ2-3	TRBV18	TGTGCCAGCTCACTTTCCCCCGGGACAGGGAACGCAGATACGCAGTATTTT	CASSLSPGTGNADTQYF
TRBD1	few	TRBJ1-2	TRBV6-6	TGTGCCAGCAGTTACACCCGGGACAGCGCCTATGGCTACACCTTC	CASSYTRDSAYGYTF